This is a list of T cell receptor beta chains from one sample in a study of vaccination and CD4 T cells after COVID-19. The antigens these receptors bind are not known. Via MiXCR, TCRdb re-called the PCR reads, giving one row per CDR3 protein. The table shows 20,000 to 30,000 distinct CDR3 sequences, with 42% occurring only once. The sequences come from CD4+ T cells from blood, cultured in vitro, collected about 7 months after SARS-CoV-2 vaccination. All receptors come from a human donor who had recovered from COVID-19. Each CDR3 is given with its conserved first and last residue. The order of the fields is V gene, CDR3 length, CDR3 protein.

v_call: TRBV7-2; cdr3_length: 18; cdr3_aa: CASSLDRGWRGVRHEQFF
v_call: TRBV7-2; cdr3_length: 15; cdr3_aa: CASSLFPGADTEAFF
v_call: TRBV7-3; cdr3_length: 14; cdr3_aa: CASSLTGEGETQYF
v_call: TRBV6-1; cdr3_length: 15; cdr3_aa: CATRGWGQLNTEAFF
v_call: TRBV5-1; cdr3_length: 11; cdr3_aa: CASSSSDEQFF
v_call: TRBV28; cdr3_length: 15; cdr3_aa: CASSSAGNGGTEAFF
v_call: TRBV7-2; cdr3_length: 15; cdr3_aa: CASSLSLRGLYGYTF
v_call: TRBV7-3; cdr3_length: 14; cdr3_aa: CASSTGQGDYGYTF
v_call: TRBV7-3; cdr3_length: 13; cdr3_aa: CASSLVAADEQYF
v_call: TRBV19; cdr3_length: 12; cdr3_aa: CASSTSISGYTF
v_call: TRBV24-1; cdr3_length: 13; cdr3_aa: CATRDPNTGELFF
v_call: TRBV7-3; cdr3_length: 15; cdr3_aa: CASSMTGGLDTEAFF
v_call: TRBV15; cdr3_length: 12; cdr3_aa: CATSRDSYGYTF
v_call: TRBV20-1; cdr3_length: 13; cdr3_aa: CSARRAIGTEAFF
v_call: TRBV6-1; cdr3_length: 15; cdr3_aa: CASSEEGTGYQPQHF
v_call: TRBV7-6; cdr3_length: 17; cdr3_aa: CASSLGGGAALIYEQYF
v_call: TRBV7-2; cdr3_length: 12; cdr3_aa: CASSFISDTQYF
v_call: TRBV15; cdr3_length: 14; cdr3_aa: CATSKTADKETQYF
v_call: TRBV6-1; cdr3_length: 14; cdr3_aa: CASTVGGINYGYTF
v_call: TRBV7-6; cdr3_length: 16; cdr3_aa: CASSLDIVGAKNIQYF
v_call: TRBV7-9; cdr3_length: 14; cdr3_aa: CASSLRTGVETQYF
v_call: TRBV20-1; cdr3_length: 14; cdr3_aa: CSARFKGIGETQYF
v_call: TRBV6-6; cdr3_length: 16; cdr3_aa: CASSYLAGTGDYEQYF
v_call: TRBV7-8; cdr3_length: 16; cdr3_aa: CASSRNAMGLAYEQYF
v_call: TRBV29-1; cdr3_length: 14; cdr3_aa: CSVRRGGGGQPQHF
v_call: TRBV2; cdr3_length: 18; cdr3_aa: CASGLSGTSGSKQETQYF
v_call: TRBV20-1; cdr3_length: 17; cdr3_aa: CSAEGGTPDSGANVLTF
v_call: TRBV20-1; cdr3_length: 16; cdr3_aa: CSAQGGYRVSTDTQYF
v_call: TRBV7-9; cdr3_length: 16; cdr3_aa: CASSPPGAEDTGELFF
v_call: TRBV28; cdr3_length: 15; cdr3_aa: CASLSGQGVSYEQYF
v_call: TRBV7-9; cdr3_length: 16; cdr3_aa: CASSLRGVRGSETQYF
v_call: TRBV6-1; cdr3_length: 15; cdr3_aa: CASRHRTGERETQYF
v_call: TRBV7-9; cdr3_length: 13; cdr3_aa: CASSSGGGYEQYF
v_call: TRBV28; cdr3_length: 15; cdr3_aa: CASSLLGQGSTEAFF
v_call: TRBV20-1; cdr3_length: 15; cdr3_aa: CSASGSGSTPYEQYF
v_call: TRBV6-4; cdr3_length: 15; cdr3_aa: CASSLGLAGAREQYF
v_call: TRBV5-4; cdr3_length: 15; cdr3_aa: CASSPDRARSYEQYF
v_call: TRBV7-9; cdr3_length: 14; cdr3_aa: CASSLIGVVGGYTF
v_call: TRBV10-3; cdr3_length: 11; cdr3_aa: CAISEGLSQYF
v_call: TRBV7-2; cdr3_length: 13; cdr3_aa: CASSHRLGPEAFF
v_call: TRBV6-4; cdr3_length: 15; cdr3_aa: CASSLVRNSNQPQHF
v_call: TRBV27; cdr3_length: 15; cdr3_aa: CASSSSGTVGTEAFF
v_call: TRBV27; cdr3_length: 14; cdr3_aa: CASSLTTGVGEQYF
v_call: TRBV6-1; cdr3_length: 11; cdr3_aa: CASSLAGEQYF
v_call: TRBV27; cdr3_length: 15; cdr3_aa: CASSLVWRTQETQYF
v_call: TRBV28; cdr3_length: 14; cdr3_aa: CASGSTGWHSPLHF
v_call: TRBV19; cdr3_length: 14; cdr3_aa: CASSIASGRPEQFF
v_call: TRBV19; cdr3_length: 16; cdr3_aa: CASSINLWDKTGGYTF
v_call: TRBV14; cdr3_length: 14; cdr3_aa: CASSGRGVSYEQYF
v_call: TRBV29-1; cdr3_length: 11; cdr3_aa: CSVLQGDGYTF